This is a list of T cell receptor beta chains from one sample in a study of T-cell memory formation after mild COVID-19. Via MiXCR, TCRdb re-called the 5' RACE reads, giving one row per CDR3 protein. This table has roughly 300,000 distinct CDR3 sequences, 7.5% to 9.5% appearing once. Sequenced input: PBMCs or a T cell subset sorted from them (not recorded which). The receptor source for this set is a man aged 18 to 35 who had mild COVID-19 (a few samples of this study predate the infection). Cell type and time point are not known. Each CDR3 is given with its conserved first and last residue. D genes are given only for firm matches. Clone sizes are given selectively: once, few, many, or a class where the clone is expanded.

TRBV7-8	TRBD2	TRBJ2-3	many	TGTGCCAGCAGCTCCACCCTCTCTCCAGCGGGGCCCGAGGATACGCAGTATTTT	CASSSTLSPAGPEDTQYF
TRBV7-3	TRBD1	TRBJ2-5	.	TGTGCCAGCAGTACCGGGACAGGGGGAATTGTTGGAGAGACCCAGTACTTC	CASSTGTGGIVGETQYF
TRBV6-5	.	TRBJ2-3	many	TGTGCCAGCAGTTACTCACGGGGGGCCTCAGATACGCAGTATTTT	CASSYSRGASDTQYF
TRBV12-3/TRBV12-4	.	TRBJ2-2	few	TGTGCCACCGGGGCCGGGGAGCTGTTTTTT	CATGAGELFF
TRBV7-8	.	TRBJ1-1	few	TGTGCCAGCAGCTTAGCCAACCAGGGGCTGAACACTGAAGCTTTCTTT	CASSLANQGLNTEAFF
TRBV7-2	.	TRBJ1-6	.	TGTGCCAGCAGCTTAGAGGCCGGGTCACCCCTCCACTTT	CASSLEAGSPLHF
TRBV12-5	.	TRBJ1-1	.	TGTGCTAGTGTCAATCCCCCGGGACTGGGGAACACTGAAGCTTTCTTT	CASVNPPGLGNTEAFF
TRBV9	.	TRBJ2-3	.	TGTGCCAGCGGAGAACGGGGAAACACAGATACGCAGTATTTT	CASGERGNTDTQYF
TRBV7-9	.	TRBJ2-5	.	TGTGCCAGCAGCGCCCGACAGGCACAAGAGACCCAGTACTTC	CASSARQAQETQYF
TRBV7-2	.	TRBJ1-2	many	TGTGCCAGCAGCTTAGTCACCTTAGACTATGGCTACACCTTC	CASSLVTLDYGYTF
TRBV18	TRBD1	TRBJ1-1	many	TGTGCCAGCTCACTCCAGACAGGGATAGGCGCTGAAGCTTTCTTT	CASSLQTGIGAEAFF
TRBV18	.	TRBJ2-3	few	TGTGCCAGCTCACCACCAATGGAGCTCGCTTTTAGTACGCAGTATTTT	CASSPPMELAFSTQYF
TRBV20-1	.	TRBJ2-7	few	TGCAGTGCTAGTCGTCCGGGACATGTCGAGCAGTACTTC	CSASRPGHVEQYF
TRBV10-1	.	TRBJ1-1	.	TGCGCCAGCAGTGACTGGAACACTGAAGCTTTCTTT	CASSDWNTEAFF
TRBV5-1	.	TRBJ1-3	.	TGCGCCAGCAGCTTGGCCGTCAGGGATTCAAGAAACACCATATATTTT	CASSLAVRDSRNTIYF
TRBV3-1	TRBD2	TRBJ2-2	.	TGTGCCAGCAGCCCGGGGGGGCCCGGGGAGCTGTTTTTT	CASSPGGPGELFF
TRBV27	.	TRBJ1-5	.	TGTGCCAGCAGTCGACTCCAGTGGGAGCCCCAGCATTTT	CASSRLQWEPQHF
TRBV18	.	TRBJ2-1	many	TGTGCCAGCTCACCAGCGGTCGGCCGAGCCCCCAATGAGCAGTTCTTC	CASSPAVGRAPNEQFF
TRBV6-5	.	TRBJ1-1	.	TGTGCCAGCAGTTACTCAACGGAGACTGAAGCTTTCTTT	CASSYSTETEAFF
TRBV5-1	.	TRBJ2-1	many	TGCGCCAGCAGCGCCCGACTGGACGGCTACAATGAGCAGTTCTTC	CASSARLDGYNEQFF
TRBV6-6	TRBD1	TRBJ1-6	many	TGTGCCAGCAGCCCCGACAGGGGGAATTCACCCCTCCACTTT	CASSPDRGNSPLHF
TRBV12-3/TRBV12-4	TRBD1	TRBJ1-5	few	TGTGCCAGCAGACGGGGGACAGGCCCACAGGGGCCCCAGCATTTT	CASRRGTGPQGPQHF
TRBV24-1	TRBD1	TRBJ1-1	.	TGTGCCACCAGTGATGCGACCGACAGGGCGAACACTGAAGCTTTCTTT	CATSDATDRANTEAFF
TRBV7-2	.	TRBJ1-1	many	TGTGCCAGCAGCCCCTTCGGCTTGAACACTGAAGCTTTCTTT	CASSPFGLNTEAFF
TRBV6-5	.	TRBJ1-1	few	TGTGCCAGCATCCCCGGGGGGAGCCCGAACACTGAAGCTTTCTTT	CASIPGGSPNTEAFF
TRBV5-1	.	TRBJ2-7	few	TGCGCCAGCAGCCAGGCACGGGCCATGGACTCCTACGAGCAGTACTTC	CASSQARAMDSYEQYF
TRBV15	TRBD1	TRBJ2-3	.	TGTGCCACCAGCACTCGGACAGGGAGGATTACAGATACGCAGTATTTT	CATSTRTGRITDTQYF